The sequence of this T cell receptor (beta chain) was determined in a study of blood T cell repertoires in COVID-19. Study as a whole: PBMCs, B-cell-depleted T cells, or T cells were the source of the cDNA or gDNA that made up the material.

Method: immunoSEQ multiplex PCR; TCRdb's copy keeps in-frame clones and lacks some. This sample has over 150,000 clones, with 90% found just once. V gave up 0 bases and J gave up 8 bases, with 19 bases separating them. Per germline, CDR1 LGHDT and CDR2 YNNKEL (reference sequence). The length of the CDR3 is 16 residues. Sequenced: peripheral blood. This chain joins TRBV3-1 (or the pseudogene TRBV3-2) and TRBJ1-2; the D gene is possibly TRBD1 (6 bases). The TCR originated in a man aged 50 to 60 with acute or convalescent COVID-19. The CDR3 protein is CASSQDQYNRVGGYTF. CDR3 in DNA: TGTGCCAGCAGCCAAGATCAGTATAACAGGGTGGGCGGCTACACCTTC.